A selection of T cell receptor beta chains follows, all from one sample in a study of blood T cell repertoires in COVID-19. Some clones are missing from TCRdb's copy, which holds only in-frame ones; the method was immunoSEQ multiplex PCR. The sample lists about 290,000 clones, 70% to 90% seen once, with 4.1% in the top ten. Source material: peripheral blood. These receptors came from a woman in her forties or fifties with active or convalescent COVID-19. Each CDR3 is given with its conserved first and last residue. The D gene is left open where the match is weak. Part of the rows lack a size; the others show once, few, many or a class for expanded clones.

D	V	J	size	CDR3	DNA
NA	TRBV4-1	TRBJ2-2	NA	CASSRAGPNTGELFF	TGCGCCAGCAGCAGGGCGGGCCCGAACACCGGGGAGCTGTTTTTT
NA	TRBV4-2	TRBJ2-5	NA	CASSPLGGQETQYF	TGTGCCAGCAGCCCCCTAGGGGGCCAAGAGACCCAGTACTTC
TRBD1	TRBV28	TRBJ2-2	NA	CASSLYGQGANTGELFF	TGTGCCAGCAGTTTATACGGACAGGGGGCGAACACCGGGGAGCTGTTTTTT
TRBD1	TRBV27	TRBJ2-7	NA	CASSTPLGGQGSYEQYF	TGTGCCAGCAGTACCCCTCTTGGCGGACAGGGCTCCTACGAGCAGTACTTC
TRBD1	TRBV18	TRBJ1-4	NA	CASSTTGTGTGKLFF	TGTGCCAGCTCAACAACCGGGACAGGGACCGGGAAACTGTTTTTT
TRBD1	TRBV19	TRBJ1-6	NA	CASSYRDRNSPLHF	TGTGCCAGTAGCTACCGGGACAGAAATTCACCCCTCCACTTT
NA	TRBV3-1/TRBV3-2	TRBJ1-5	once	CASSQQVSNQPQHF	TGTGCCAGCAGCCAGCAGGTTAGCAATCAGCCCCAGCATTTT
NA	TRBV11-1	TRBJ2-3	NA	CASSQGPDTQYF	TGTGCCAGCAGCCAGGGGCCAGATACGCAGTATTTT
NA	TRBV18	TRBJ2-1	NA	CASSPIVAFRNEQFF	TGTGCCAGCTCACCTATCGTGGCTTTCCGCAATGAGCAGTTCTTC
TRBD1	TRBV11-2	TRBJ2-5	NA	CASSLTGGPETQYF	TGTGCCAGCAGCTTGACAGGGGGCCCAGAGACCCAGTACTTC
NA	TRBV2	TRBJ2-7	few	CASTRVEQYF	TGTGCCAGCACGAGGGTCGAGCAGTACTTC
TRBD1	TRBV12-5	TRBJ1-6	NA	CASGLLRSGTGNLPLHF	TGTGCTAGTGGTTTGCTAAGATCCGGGACAGGGAATTTACCCCTCCACTTT
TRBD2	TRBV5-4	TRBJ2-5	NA	CASSSRPGRGLQETQYF	TGTGCCAGCAGCTCCCGACCCGGGAGGGGACTCCAAGAGACCCAGTACTTC
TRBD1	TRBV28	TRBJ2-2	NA	CASSEYRGNTGELFF	TGTGCCAGCAGTGAATACAGGGGAAACACCGGGGAGCTGTTTTTT
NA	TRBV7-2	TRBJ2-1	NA	CASSPPSNEQFF	TGTGCCAGCAGCCCCCCCAGCAATGAGCAGTTCTTC
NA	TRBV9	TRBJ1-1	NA	CASSVGTEMGVNTEAFF	TGTGCCAGCAGCGTAGGTACTGAAATGGGCGTGAACACTGAAGCTTTCTTT
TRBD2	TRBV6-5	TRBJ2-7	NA	CASSYRGAGSAYEQYF	TGTGCCAGCAGTTACCGGGGAGCGGGATCTGCCTACGAGCAGTACTTC
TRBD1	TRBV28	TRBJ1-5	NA	CASTPDGQGRQPQHF	TGTGCCAGCACCCCGGACGGACAGGGAAGGCAGCCCCAGCATTTT
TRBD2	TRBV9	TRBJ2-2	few	CASSVATSGSGYTGELFF	TGTGCCAGCAGCGTAGCTACTAGCGGGAGCGGGTACACCGGGGAGCTGTTTTTT
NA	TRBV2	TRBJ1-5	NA	CASSLRSGLSDQPQHF	TGTGCCAGCAGCCTCCGATCAGGCCTCTCCGATCAGCCCCAGCATTTT
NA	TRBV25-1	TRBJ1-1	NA	CASSDRAMAEAFF	TGTGCCAGCAGTGACAGGGCTATGGCTGAAGCTTTCTTT
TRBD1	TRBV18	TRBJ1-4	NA	CASSPRGGQGEKLFF	TGTGCCAGCTCACCGCGCGGGGGACAGGGGGAAAAACTGTTTTTT
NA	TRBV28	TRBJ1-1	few	CASSPTGNTEAFF	TGTGCCAGCAGCCCTACGGGGAACACTGAAGCTTTCTTT
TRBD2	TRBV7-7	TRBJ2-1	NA	CASSGGLAHYNEQFF	TGTGCCAGCTCAGGCGGACTAGCGCACTACAATGAGCAGTTCTTC
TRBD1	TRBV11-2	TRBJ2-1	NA	CASSQAAGGAYEQFF	TGTGCCAGCAGCCAGGCGGCAGGGGGCGCATATGAGCAGTTCTTC
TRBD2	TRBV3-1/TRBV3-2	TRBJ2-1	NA	CASSPGQGLAGGLGNEQFF	TGTGCCAGCAGCCCCGGGCAGGGGCTAGCGGGAGGTCTAGGGAATGAGCAGTTCTTC
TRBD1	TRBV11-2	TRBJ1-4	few	CASSRGQGAEKLFF	TGTGCCAGCAGCCGGGGACAGGGAGCAGAAAAACTGTTTTTT
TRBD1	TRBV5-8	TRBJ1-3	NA	CASRYRDRGKRAIYF	TGTGCCAGCAGATACCGGGACAGGGGGAAACGGGCCATATATTTT